What follows is one T cell receptor beta chain and its context. A much larger clone is a single base away; this may be a read error. Patients chosen for sequencing had shown CD8+CD57+ cell expansion by flow cytometry. Genomic DNA constituted the template upon which TCR beta VDJ and CDR3 profiling was performed. TCRdb used MiXCR to reprocess the reads, holding one entry per CDR3 protein. The table includes some 200,000 distinct CDR3 sequences, approximately 50% detected once. This specimen belongs to a study of CD8+CD57+ T cells in acquired aplastic anemia. Study context: When averaged, DNA from sorted CD4+ and CD8+ cells came to 2.5 to 4 ug.

The CDR3 extends over 15 amino acids. The germline V gene encodes CDR1 SGHAT and CDR2 FQDESV (reference sequence). The chain couples TRBV11-1 to TRBJ2-4; weak D call: TRBD2 (6 bases). The sequenced material came from sorted CD4+, CD8+, or CD8+CD57+ T cells (not recorded which) from PBMCs. The clonotype comes from a human donor with aplastic anemia. The CDR3 nucleotides read TGTGCCTGCAGCTTAGGGGTTAGCGGCAAAAACATTCAGTACTTC. Protein product: CACSLGVSGKNIQYF.